The T cell receptor (beta chain) under discussion was sequenced for a study of shared clonotypes between healthy human individuals. Study as a whole: Researchers assigned three CD4 naive, three CD4 memory, two CD8 naive and one CD8 memory plate to each donor. The study, taken as a whole, reports: All-four-donor shared clonotypes had higher generation probabilities than non-shared clonotypes did. It was only blood that was sampled, and tissue repertoires likely differ.

About this clone itself: Its antigen is not identified.

Original processing methods: Filtering of immunoSEQ junctional sequences could not match full-length read filtering. TCRdb's table, derived via immunoSEQ multiplex PCR, lists solely in-frame clones and lacks some. The DNA gave D and trimming, while V, J and clone size come from that table. The sample has about 600,000 clones, approximately 97% seen once. The CDR3 is made up of 15 amino acids. The germline V gene encodes CDR1 MNHNS and CDR2 SASEGT. Trimming shortened V by 3 bases and J by 2 bases, and 8 bases separated the two germline ends. Source material: naive CD4+ T cells sorted from blood. Subset: CD45RA+ positively selected. The V and J genes are TRBV6-1 and TRBJ2-6, with TRBD1 as a possible D gene (5 bases). This clonotype was obtained from a woman in her 30s in good health. Here the CDR3 DNA reads TGTGCCAGCAGTGAGTCAGGGCCTGGGGCCAACGTCCTGACTTTC. This gives the protein CASSESGPGANVLTF.